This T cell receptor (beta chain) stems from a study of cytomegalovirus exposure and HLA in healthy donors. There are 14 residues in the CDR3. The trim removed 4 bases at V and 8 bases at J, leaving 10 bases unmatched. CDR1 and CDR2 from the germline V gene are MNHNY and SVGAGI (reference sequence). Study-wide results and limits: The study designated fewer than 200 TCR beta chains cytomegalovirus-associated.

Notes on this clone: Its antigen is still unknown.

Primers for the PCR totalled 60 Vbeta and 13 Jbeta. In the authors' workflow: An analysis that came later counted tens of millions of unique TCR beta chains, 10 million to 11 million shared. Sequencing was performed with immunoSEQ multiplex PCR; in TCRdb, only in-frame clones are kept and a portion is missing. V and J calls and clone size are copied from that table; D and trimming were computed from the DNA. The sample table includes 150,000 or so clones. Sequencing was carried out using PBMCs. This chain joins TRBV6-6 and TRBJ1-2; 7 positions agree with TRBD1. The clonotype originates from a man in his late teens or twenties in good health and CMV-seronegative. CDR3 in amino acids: CASSSGPGGQGYTF. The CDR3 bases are TGTGCCAGCAGTTCGGGTCCAGGGGGACAAGGCTACACCTTC.